A single sample gave rise to the 25 T cell receptor beta chains below, sequenced in a study of T cells in Graves' hyperthyroidism and ophthalmopathy. It was RNA transcripts that yielded the amplified TCR beta CDR3 regions. HTBI primers drove first-round RT-PCR of the TCR CDR3. TCRdb reprocessed the multiplex PCR reads with MiXCR, giving one entry per CDR3 protein. The sample has around 350,000 distinct CDR3 sequences, about 18% seen once; the top ten hold 3.7%. The sequenced sample was blood. The receptors originated from a woman between 18 and 29 years old with Graves' hyperthyroidism.

This clonotype appeared many times. The chain joins TRBV4-2 to TRBJ1-5; the match to TRBD1 covers 7 bases. Losses at the gene ends were 4 bases for V and 7 bases for J; bases not matched to a gene: 7. CDR3 length equals 14 residues. Looked up from germline, CDR1 is LGHNA and CDR2 is YNFKEQ. The CDR3 here is CASSPGSGGQPQHF. Written as DNA, the CDR3 is TGTGCCAGCAGCCCCGGGTCAGGGGGACAGCCCCAGCATTTT.

This clonotype was counted ten times or more. The rearrangement links TRBV11-1 to TRBJ2-7; a possible D gene is TRBD1 (6 bases). V lost 4 bases and J lost 2, with 9 bases in between. This CDR3 comprises 13 residues. The germline CDR1 and CDR2 sequences are SGHAT and FQDESV (reference sequence). CDR3 in DNA: TGTGCCAGCAGCTGGACAGTAACCTACGAGCAGTACTTC. It yields the protein CASSWTVTYEQYF.

V is TRBV30 and J is TRBJ1-6; D may be TRBD1 (5 bases). This CDR3 has 13 amino acids. V was clipped by 2 bases and J by 9 bases, with 11 bases between them. Germline V gene sequence: CDR1 GTSNPN, CDR2 SVGIG (reference sequence). DNA for the CDR3: TGTGCCTGGAGTCAGGGAGTGGGTTCACCCCTCCACTTT. Its translation is CAWSQGVGSPLHF.

This clonotype was counted ten times or more. The V call is TRBV28, the J call TRBJ2-7; D unresolved. The CDR3 loop spans 14 amino acids. Trimming removed 5 bases from V and 0 bases from J, with 11 bases in between. Germline CDR1 reads MDHEN; CDR2 reads SYDVKM. CDR3 amino acids: CASSSRFFSYEQYF. The CDR3 DNA reads as TGTGCCAGCAGTAGCAGGTTCTTCTCCTACGAGCAGTACTTC.

This clonotype has only a few counts. J is TRBJ2-7 and V is TRBV30, with D possibly matching TRBD1 (5 bases). The V end lost 5 bases, the J end lost 2 bases, and 13 bases lay between the germline ends. Per the germline V gene, CDR1 is GTSNPN and CDR2 is SVGIG (reference sequence). This CDR3 is built from 13 residues. The CDR3: CAWDTGRTYEQYF. The CDR3 nucleotides read TGTGCCTGGGACACAGGACGGACCTACGAGCAGTACTTC.

This clonotype occurred a few times. One end of the junction fails to match germline, which may point to a read error. V and J are TRBV18 and TRBJ1-4; 9 bases fit TRBD1. The CDR3 extends over 14 amino acids. CDR1 is KGHSH, CDR2 LQKENI, per germline. The CDR3 bases are TGTGTCAGCTCACCAGACAGGGGGAGAGAAAAACTGTTTTTT. Protein product: CVSSPDRGREKLFF.

This clonotype was seen repeatedly, ten times or more. V and J are TRBV27 and TRBJ1-1; 7 nucleotides line up with TRBD1. The CDR3 extends over 14 amino acids. Germline V gene lookup returns CDR1 MNHEY and CDR2 SMNVEV (reference sequence). The V segment lost 9 bases and the J segment 3 bases; nucleotides outside the gene matches: 10. The CDR3 nucleotides are TGTGCCAGTGCCAACGGGCAGGGGGACACTGAAGCTTTCTTT. Its protein is CASANGQGDTEAFF.

This clonotype was seen at least ten times. The CDR3 loop is CASSLTGTGNNQPQHF. In DNA form, the CDR3 reads TGTGCCAGCAGTCTTACCGGGACAGGGAACAATCAGCCCCAGCATTTT. The rearrangement joins TRBV2 to TRBJ1-5, with 9 nucleotides matching TRBD1. With 5 bases clipped from V and 3 bases from J, the junction kept 8 bases outside the gene matches. Germline-derived CDR1 and CDR2 are SNHLY and FYNNEI. This CDR3 contains 16 residues.

The rearrangement links TRBV6-1 to TRBJ2-7; weak D call: TRBD2 (6 bases). The CDR3 sequence is 15 residues long. V gave up 5 bases and J gave up 5 bases, with 19 bases separating them. CDR1 and CDR2 from the germline V gene are MNHNS and SASEGT. In DNA form, the CDR3 reads TGTGCCAGCAGTCCTGGGACTCAAGGGGCCCACGAGCAGTACTTC. This sequence encodes CASSPGTQGAHEQYF.

This clonotype was found many times. This chain links TRBV4-1 with TRBJ1-3, with D unresolved. This CDR3 region has 18 residues. CDR1 and CDR2 from the germline V gene are MGHRA and YSYEKL. Trimming cost V 0 bases and J 0 bases, with 15 bases left between them. The DNA of the CDR3 is TGCGCCAGCAGCCAAGAACCGGTAGGTGCGGACTCTGGAAACACCATATATTTT. It is translated as CASSQEPVGADSGNTIYF.

This clonotype has ten or more counts. The rearrangement links TRBV27 to TRBJ2-2; TRBD2 might be the D (7 bases). Trimming stripped 4 bases from V and 7 bases from J, with 22 bases between. Germline V gene data show CDR1 as MNHEY and CDR2 as SMNVEV (reference sequence). The CDR3 is 17 amino acids. The CDR3 DNA sequence: TGTGCCAGCAGTTCACCCTACAGGGAGGGAAACGGCGGGGAGCTGTTTTTT. It codes for CASSSPYREGNGGELFF.

A single count supports this clonotype. The rearrangement uses TRBV7-3 and TRBJ2-2, with 9 positions matching TRBD2. The CDR3 contains 16 residues. Looked up from germline, CDR1 is SGHTA and CDR2 is FQGTGA. The J segment lost 2 bases and the V segment lost 3 bases, leaving 4 bases of the junction unmatched. The CDR3 loop reads CASSFGLASNTGELFF. The CDR3 DNA reads TGTGCCAGCAGCTTCGGACTAGCGTCTAACACCGGGGAGCTGTTTTTT.

Remarks on this clonotype: This sequence may be a read error, since a much larger clone differs from it by one base. This chain links TRBV30 with TRBJ2-7; the match to TRBD2 covers 8 bases. J lost 4 bases, V lost 4 bases, and 3 bases had no gene match. The CDR3 is made up of 12 amino acids. Germline V gene data show CDR1 as GTSNPN and CDR2 as SVGIG (reference sequence). In DNA form, the CDR3 reads TGTGCCTGGAAAGGGACTAGGTACGAGCAGTACTTC. This translates into CAWKGTRYEQYF. The variable domain in full, completed from reference TRBV30 and TRBJ2-7, reads SQTIHQWPATLVQPVGSPLSLECTVEGTSNPNLYWYRQAAGRGLQLLFYSVGIGQISSEVPQNLSASRPQDRQFILSSKKLLLSDSGFYLCAWKGTRYEQYFGPGTRLTVT.

This chain connects TRBV6-2 or TRBV6-3 to TRBJ1-2; no firm D call. Germline lookup yields CDR1 MNHEY and CDR2 SVGEGT. CDR3 size: 11 residues. Trimming removed 7 bases from V and 5 bases from J, with 8 bases in between. CDR3 DNA: TGTGCCAGCACTGGCGGGTATGGCTACACCTTC. This codes for CASTGGYGYTF.

In this sample, this clonotype turned up many times. This rearrangement joins TRBV10-3 to TRBJ1-3; D remains unclear. The V end was cut by 0 bases, the J end by 3 bases, with 12 bases between. This CDR3 comprises 16 residues. The germline V gene encodes CDR1 ENHRY and CDR2 SYGVKD. The DNA for the CDR3 is TGTGCCATCAGTGAGTCCCCAGCCTCAGGTGGAAACACCATATATTTT. Its protein product is CAISESPASGGNTIYF.

This clonotype was picked up a small number of times. The rearrangement joins TRBV5-1 to TRBJ2-5; 14 nucleotides match TRBD2. V was clipped by 2 bases and J by 0 bases; unmatched bases: 6. Germline V gene sequence: CDR1 SGHRS, CDR2 YFSETQ. CDR3 length: 18 residues. The CDR3 coding sequence is TGCGCCAGCAGCTTCTTGCTGGGACTAGCGGGGGACCAAGAGACCCAGTACTTC. Its protein is CASSFLLGLAGDQETQYF.

This clonotype has a count of ten or more. The gene calls are TRBV28 and TRBJ1-5; D is uncertain. The CDR3 is made up of 15 amino acids. CDR1 MDHEN and CDR2 SYDVKM come from the germline V gene. The germline V and J ends were trimmed by 4 bases and 2 bases, with 12 bases remaining between them. The CDR3 is CASSYAFVGNQPQHF. CDR3 in DNA: TGTGCCAGCAGTTACGCCTTCGTCGGCAATCAGCCCCAGCATTTT.

At least ten counts were recorded for this clonotype. The chain employs TRBV12-3 or TRBV12-4 and TRBJ1-1, with D hard to call. The V end was cut by 6 bases, the J end by 5 bases, with 13 bases between. The CDR3 is 13 residues long. The CDR3 region has the DNA TGTGCCAGCAGCCGGACTTTAGGGACTGAAGCTTTCTTT. Translation: CASSRTLGTEAFF.

This clonotype was counted ten times or more. V usage is TRBV19 and J usage is TRBJ1-1; D is uncertain. CDR3 length equals 14 residues. V dropped 4 bases and J dropped 4 bases, with 13 bases sitting between them. Germline loops: CDR1 LNHDA, CDR2 SQIVND (reference sequence). CDR3 sequence: CASSTPWVVTEAFF. CDR3 nucleotides: TGTGCCAGTAGTACCCCTTGGGTCGTCACTGAAGCTTTCTTT. The variable domain in full, completed from reference TRBV19 and TRBJ1-1, reads DGGITQSPKYLFRKEGQNVTLSCEQNLNHDAMYWYRQDPGQGLRLIYYSQIVNDFQKGDIAEGYSVSREKKESFPLTVTSAQKNPTAFYLCASSTPWVVTEAFFGQGTRLTVV.

Notes on this clonotype: A much larger clone lies a single base off, so this may be a read error. This rearrangement joins TRBV20-1 to TRBJ1-5, with TRBD1 matching over 9 bases. This CDR3 is built from 15 residues. Germline-derived CDR1 and CDR2 are DFQATT and SNEGSKA (reference sequence). The V gene end was trimmed by 8 bases and the J gene end by 3 bases; junction bases not matched to a gene: 11. CDR3 loop: CSSIKTGGFNQPQHF. CDR3 coding DNA: TGCAGTTCTATTAAGACAGGGGGGTTCAATCAGCCCCAGCATTTT.

This clonotype showed up many times. The chain joins TRBV5-1 to TRBJ1-5; 8 bases agree with TRBD1. Germline CDR1 SGHRS, CDR2 YFSETQ. This CDR3 region has 15 residues. J was trimmed by 10 bases and V by 0 bases; bases with no gene match: 9. CDR3: CASSLGQGANAPQHF. CDR3 nucleotides: TGCGCCAGCAGCTTGGGTCAGGGGGCCAACGCCCCCCAGCATTTT.

This clonotype was observed at least ten times. The rearrangement joins TRBV28 to TRBJ2-4; perhaps TRBD1 as D (7 bases). V was shortened by 7 bases and J by 9 bases, with 22 bases between the two germline ends. The V gene's germline CDR1 is MDHEN and CDR2 SYDVKM. The CDR3 has 15 residues. This CDR3 is CASTTPQGGAGIQYF. For the CDR3, the DNA is TGTGCCAGCACCACCCCTCAGGGGGGCGCTGGCATTCAGTACTTC.

At least ten counts were recorded for this clonotype. The rearrangement joins TRBV29-1 to TRBJ2-2; unclear D gene. CDR1 and CDR2 from the germline V gene are SQVTM and ANQGSEA. V lost 1 base, J lost 1 base, and 13 bases lay in between. This CDR3 comprises 16 residues. The CDR3 nucleotides are TGCAGCGTTGAAGGGGGTGCCGAGAAGAACACCGGGGAGCTGTTTTTT. Protein sequence: CSVEGGAEKNTGELFF.

This clonotype was seen many times. This chain connects TRBV15 to TRBJ2-7; perhaps TRBD1 as D (6 bases). Germline V gene lookup returns CDR1 LNHNV and CDR2 YYDKDF (reference sequence). Trimming shortened V by 1 base and J by 6 bases, and 10 bases separated the two germline ends. This CDR3 has 13 amino acids. The CDR3 protein is CATSRGTVSEQYF. Written as DNA, the CDR3 is TGTGCCACCAGCAGAGGGACAGTCTCCGAGCAGTACTTC.

This clonotype was detected many times. This chain joins TRBV19 and TRBJ2-7; D is tentatively TRBD1 or TRBD2 (5 bases each). Per the germline V gene, CDR1 is LNHDA and CDR2 is SQIVND (reference sequence). The CDR3 length is 16 residues. Trimming pared 2 bases from V and 1 base from J, leaving 15 bases between. CDR3 in amino acids: CASSISQGDSSYEQYF. The CDR3 DNA reads as TGTGCCAGTAGTATAAGCCAGGGAGATTCGTCCTACGAGCAGTACTTC.